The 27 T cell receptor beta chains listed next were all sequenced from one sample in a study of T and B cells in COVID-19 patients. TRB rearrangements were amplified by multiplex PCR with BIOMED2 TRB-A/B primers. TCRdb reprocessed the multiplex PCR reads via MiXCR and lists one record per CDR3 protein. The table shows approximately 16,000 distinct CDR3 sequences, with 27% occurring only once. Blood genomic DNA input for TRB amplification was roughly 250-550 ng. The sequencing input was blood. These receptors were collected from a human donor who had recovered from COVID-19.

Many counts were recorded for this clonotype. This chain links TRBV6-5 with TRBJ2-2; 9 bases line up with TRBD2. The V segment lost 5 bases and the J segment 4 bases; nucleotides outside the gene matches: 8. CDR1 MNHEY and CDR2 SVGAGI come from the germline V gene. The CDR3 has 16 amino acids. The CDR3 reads CASSAIAGVGTGELFF. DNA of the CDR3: TGTGCCAGCAGTGCCATAGCGGGAGTGGGCACCGGGGAGCTGTTTTTT.

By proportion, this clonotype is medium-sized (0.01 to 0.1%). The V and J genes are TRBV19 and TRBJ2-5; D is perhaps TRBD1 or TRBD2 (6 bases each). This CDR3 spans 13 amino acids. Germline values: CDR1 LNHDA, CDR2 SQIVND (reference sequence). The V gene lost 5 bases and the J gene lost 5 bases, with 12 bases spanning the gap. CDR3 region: CASSFSGAETQYF. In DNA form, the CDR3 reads TGTGCCAGTAGTTTTTCGGGGGCGGAGACCCAGTACTTC.

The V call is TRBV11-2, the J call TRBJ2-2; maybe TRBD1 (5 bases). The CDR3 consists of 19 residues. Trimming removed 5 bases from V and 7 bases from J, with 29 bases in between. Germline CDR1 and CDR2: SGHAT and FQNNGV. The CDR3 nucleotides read TGTGCCAGCAGCACATACTCAGGGCCTCCGGGTTCGTTTGGCGGGGAGCTGTTTTTT. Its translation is CASSTYSGPPGSFGGELFF.

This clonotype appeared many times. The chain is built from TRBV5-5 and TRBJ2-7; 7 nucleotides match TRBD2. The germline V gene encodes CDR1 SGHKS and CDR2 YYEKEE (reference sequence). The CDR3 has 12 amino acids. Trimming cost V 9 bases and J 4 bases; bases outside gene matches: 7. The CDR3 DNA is TGTGCCACCCGGGGGGATGCGTACGAGCAGTACTTC. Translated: CATRGDAYEQYF.

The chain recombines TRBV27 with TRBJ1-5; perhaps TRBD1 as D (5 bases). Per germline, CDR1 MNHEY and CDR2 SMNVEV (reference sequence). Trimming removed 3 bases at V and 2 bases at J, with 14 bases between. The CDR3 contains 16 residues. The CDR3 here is CASSFSSGRGNQPQHF. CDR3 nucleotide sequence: TGTGCCAGCAGTTTTTCTAGTGGCAGGGGCAATCAGCCCCAGCATTTT.

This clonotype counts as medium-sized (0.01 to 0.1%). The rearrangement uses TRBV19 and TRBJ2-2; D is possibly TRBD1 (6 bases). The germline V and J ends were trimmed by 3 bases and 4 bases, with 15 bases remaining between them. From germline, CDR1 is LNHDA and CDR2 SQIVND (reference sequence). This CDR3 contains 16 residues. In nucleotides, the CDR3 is TGTGCCAGTAGTATCCCCGTCGGCAGGGGCACCGGGGAGCTGTTTTTT. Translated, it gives CASSIPVGRGTGELFF. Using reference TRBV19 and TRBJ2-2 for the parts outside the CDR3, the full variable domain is DGGITQSPKYLFRKEGQNVTLSCEQNLNHDAMYWYRQDPGQGLRLIYYSQIVNDFQKGDIAEGYSVSREKKESFPLTVTSAQKNPTAFYLCASSIPVGRGTGELFFGEGSRLTVL.

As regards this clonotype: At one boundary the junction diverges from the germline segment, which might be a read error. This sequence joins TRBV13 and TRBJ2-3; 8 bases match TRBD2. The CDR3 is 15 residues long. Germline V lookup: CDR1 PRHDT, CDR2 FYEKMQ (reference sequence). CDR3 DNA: TGCGCCAGCAGCCTAGGACTAGCTATCCTCGATACGCAGTATTTT. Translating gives CASSLGLAILDTQYF. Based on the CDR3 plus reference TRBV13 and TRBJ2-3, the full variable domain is AAGVIQSPRHLIKEKRETATLKCYPIPRHDTVYWYQQGPGQDPQFLISFYEKMQSDKGSIPDRFSAQQFSDYHSELNMSSLELGDSALYFCASSLGLAILDTQYFGPGTRLTVL.

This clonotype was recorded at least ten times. CDR3 loop: CASSRTQSYGYTF. The CDR3 DNA reads as TGTGCCAGTAGTCGAACACAAAGCTATGGCTACACCTTC. V is TRBV19 and J is TRBJ1-2; D unresolved. The CDR3 runs 13 residues. Germline loops: CDR1 LNHDA, CDR2 SQIVND (reference sequence). Trimming cost V 5 bases and J 4 bases, with 11 bases left between them.

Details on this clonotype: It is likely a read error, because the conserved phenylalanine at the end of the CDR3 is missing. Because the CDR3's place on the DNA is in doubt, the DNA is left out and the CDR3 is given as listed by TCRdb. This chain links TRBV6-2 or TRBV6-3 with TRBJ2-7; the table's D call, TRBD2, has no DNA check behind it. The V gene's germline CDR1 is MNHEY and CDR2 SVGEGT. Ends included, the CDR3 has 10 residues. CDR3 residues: CASSYTVGTS.

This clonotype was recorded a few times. CDR3 sequence: CASSQDRANTEAFF. The DNA for the CDR3 is TGCGCCAGCAGCCAAGACAGGGCGAACACTGAAGCTTTCTTT. V usage is TRBV5-1 and J usage is TRBJ1-1; 7 bases are a match to TRBD1. Germline CDR1 and CDR2: SGHRS and YFSETQ. This CDR3 region has 14 residues. Losses at the gene ends were 4 bases for V and 1 base for J; bases not matched to a gene: 4.

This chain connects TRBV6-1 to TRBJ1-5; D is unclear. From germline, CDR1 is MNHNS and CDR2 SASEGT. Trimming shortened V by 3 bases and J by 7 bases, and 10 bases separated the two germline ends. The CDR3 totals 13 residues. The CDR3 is CASSEKGGQPQHF. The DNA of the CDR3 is TGTGCCAGCAGTGAGAAAGGCGGGCAGCCCCAGCATTTT.

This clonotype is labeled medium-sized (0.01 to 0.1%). CDR3 sequence (DNA): TGTGCCAGCAGTACCCCCTACGAGCAGTACTTC. Translation gives CASSTPYEQYF. The chain carries TRBV27 and TRBJ2-7, with unresolved D. Germline V lookup: CDR1 MNHEY, CDR2 SMNVEV (reference sequence). V gave up 5 bases and J gave up 2 bases, with 4 bases separating them. The length of the CDR3 is 11 residues.

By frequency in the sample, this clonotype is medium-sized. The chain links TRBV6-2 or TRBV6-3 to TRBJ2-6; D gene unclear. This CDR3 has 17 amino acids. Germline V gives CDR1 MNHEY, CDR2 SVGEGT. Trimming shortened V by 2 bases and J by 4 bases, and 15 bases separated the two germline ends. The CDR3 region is CASSYPFESWGANVLTF. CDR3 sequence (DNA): TGTGCCAGCAGTTACCCCTTTGAGTCGTGGGGGGCCAACGTCCTGACTTTC.

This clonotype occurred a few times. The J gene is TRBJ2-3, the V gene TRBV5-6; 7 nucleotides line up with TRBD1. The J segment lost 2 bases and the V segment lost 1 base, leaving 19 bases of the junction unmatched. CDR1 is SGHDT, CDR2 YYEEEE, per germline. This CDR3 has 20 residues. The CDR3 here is CASSLPGQGEFRTNTDTQYF. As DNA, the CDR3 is TGTGCCAGCAGCTTGCCCGGTCAGGGGGAGTTCCGGACCAACACAGATACGCAGTATTTT.

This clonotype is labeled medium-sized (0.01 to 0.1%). The CDR3 nucleotides are TGTGCCAGCAGTTTACGGCGCTCCTATAATTCACCCCTCCACTTT. Protein sequence: CASSLRRSYNSPLHF. The V call is TRBV27, the J call TRBJ1-6; D gene uncertain. The CDR3 has 15 residues. Germline V lookup: CDR1 MNHEY, CDR2 SMNVEV (reference sequence). The V and J ends lost 2 bases and 0 bases respectively, with 5 bases between them.

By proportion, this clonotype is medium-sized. The CDR3 sequence is CSVDPGMSNNEQFF. In DNA form, the CDR3 reads TGCAGCGTTGATCCCGGGATGTCAAATAATGAGCAGTTCTTC. This chain joins TRBV29-1 and TRBJ2-1; maybe TRBD2 (5 bases). In germline, CDR1 is SQVTM, CDR2 ANQGSEA. CDR3 length: 14 amino acids. Trimming stripped 3 bases from V and 7 bases from J, with 16 bases between.

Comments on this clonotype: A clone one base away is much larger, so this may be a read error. The CDR3 coding sequence is TGTGCCAGCAGTTATCTCTCCTACGAGCAGTTCTTC. This translates into CASSYLSYEQFF. The gene calls are TRBV6-1 and TRBJ2-1; no clear D. V lost 5 bases and J 10 bases, leaving 12 bases between the germline ends. Germline values: CDR1 MNHNS, CDR2 SASEGT. This CDR3 has 12 amino acids.

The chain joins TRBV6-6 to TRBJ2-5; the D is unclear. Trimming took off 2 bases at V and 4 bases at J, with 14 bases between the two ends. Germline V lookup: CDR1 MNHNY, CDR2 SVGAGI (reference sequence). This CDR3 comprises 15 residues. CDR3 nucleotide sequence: TGTGCCAGCAGTTACGACTCCGTGCCGGGAGAGACCCAGTACTTC. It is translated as CASSYDSVPGETQYF.

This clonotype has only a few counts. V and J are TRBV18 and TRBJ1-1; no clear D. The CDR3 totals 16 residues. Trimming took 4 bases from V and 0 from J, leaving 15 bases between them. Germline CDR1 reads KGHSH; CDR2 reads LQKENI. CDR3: CASSLHGGTMNTEAFF. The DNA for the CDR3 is TGTGCCAGCTCACTTCACGGAGGTACCATGAACACTGAAGCTTTCTTT.

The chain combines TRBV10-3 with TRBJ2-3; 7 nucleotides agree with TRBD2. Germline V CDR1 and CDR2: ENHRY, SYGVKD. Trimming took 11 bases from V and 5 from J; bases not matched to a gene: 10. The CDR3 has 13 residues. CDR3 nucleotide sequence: TGTGCCGTATATGGGGGGGTACAAGATACGCAGTATTTT. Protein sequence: CAVYGGVQDTQYF.

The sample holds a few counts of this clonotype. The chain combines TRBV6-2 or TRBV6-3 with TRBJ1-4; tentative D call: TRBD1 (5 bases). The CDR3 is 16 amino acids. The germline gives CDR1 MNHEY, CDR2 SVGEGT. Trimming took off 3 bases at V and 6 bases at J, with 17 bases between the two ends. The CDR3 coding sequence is TGTGCCAGCAGTTATCACGACCCGGGGCGCGATGAAAAACTGTTTTTT. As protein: CASSYHDPGRDEKLFF.

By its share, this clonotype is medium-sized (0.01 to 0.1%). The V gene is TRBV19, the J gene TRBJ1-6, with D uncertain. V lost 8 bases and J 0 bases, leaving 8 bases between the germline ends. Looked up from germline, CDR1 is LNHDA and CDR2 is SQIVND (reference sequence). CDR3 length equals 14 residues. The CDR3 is CASQQSSYNSPLHF. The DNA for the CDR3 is TGTGCCAGTCAGCAAAGCTCCTATAATTCACCCCTCCACTTT.

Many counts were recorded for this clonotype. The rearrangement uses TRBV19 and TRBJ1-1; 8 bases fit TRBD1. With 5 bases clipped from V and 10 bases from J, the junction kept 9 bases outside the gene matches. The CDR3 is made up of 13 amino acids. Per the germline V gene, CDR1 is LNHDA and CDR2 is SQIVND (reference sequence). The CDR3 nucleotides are TGTGCCAGTAGTCAGACAGGGGAGAGGGCAGCTTTCTTT. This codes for CASSQTGERAAFF.

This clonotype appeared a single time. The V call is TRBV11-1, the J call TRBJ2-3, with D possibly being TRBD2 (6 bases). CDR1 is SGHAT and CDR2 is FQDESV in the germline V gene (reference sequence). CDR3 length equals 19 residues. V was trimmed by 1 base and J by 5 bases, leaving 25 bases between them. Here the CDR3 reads CASSLEWGLRGEDRDTQYF. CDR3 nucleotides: TGTGCCAGCAGCTTAGAATGGGGTTTGAGAGGGGAGGACCGAGATACGCAGTATTTT.

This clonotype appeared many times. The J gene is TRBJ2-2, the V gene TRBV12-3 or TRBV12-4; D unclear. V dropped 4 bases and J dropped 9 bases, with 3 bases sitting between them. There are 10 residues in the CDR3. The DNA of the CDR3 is TGTGCCAGCAGTTACAGGGAGCTGTTTTTT. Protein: CASSYRELFF.

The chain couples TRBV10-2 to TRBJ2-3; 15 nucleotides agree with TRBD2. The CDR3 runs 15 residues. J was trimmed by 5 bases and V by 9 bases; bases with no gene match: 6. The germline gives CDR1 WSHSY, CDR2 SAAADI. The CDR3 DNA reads TGCGCCAGTGGACTAGCGGGGGGGCCGCAAGATACGCAGTATTTT. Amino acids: CASGLAGGPQDTQYF.

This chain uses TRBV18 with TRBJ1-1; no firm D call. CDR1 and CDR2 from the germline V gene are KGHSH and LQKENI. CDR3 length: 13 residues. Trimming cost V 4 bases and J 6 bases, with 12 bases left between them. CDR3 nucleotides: TGTGCCAGCTCACTATCGGGTGGCGCTGAAGCTTTCTTT. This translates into CASSLSGGAEAFF.